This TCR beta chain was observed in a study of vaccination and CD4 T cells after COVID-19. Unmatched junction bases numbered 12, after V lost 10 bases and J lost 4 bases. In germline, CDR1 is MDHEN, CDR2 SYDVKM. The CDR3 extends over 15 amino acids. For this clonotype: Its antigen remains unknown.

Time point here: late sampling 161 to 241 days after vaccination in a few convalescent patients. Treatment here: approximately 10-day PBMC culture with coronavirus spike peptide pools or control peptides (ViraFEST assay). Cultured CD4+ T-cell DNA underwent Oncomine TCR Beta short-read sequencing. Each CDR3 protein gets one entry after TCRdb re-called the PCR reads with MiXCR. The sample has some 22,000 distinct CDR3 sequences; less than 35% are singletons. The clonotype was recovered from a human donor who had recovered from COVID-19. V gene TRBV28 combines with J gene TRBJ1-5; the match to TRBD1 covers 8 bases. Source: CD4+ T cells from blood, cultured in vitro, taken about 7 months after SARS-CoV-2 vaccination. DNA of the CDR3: TGTGCCACCTTCCCCCAGGGGGCGGGGAATCAGCCCCAGCATTTT. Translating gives CATFPQGAGNQPQHF.